Listed below are T cell receptor beta chains from one sample, sequenced in a study of cytomegalovirus exposure and HLA in healthy donors. Data came from immunoSEQ multiplex PCR; TCRdb stores just in-frame clones and leaves some out. The sample lists 35,000 to 40,000 clones, 66% occurring once. The sequenced sample consisted of PBMCs. These receptors all stem from a man between 45 and 60 years old in good health and CMV-seropositive. Both conserved end residues are trimmed from each CDR3. Fields, in order: CDR3 protein, V gene, J gene.

CDR3 protein: ASSGGQGNYGYT
V gene: TRBV9
J gene: TRBJ1-2